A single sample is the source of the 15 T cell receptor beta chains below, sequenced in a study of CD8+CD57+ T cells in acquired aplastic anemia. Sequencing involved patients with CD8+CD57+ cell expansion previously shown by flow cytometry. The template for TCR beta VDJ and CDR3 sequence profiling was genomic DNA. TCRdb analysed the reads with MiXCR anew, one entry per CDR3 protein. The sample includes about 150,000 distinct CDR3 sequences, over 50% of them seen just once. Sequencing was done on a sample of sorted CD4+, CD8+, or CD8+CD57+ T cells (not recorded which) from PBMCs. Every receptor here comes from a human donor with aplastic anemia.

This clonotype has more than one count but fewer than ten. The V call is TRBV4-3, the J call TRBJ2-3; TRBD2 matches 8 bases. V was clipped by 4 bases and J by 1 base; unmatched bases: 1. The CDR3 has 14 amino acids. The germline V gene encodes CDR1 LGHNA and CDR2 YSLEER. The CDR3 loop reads CASSLSGGTDTQYF. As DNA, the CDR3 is TGCGCCAGCAGCCTTAGCGGGGGCACAGATACGCAGTATTTT.

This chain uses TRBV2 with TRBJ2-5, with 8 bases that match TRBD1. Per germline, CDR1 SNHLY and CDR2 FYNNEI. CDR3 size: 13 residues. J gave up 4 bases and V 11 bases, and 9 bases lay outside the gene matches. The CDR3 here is CAVLLQGAETQYF. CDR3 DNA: TGTGCCGTTCTTCTTCAGGGGGCAGAGACCCAGTACTTC.

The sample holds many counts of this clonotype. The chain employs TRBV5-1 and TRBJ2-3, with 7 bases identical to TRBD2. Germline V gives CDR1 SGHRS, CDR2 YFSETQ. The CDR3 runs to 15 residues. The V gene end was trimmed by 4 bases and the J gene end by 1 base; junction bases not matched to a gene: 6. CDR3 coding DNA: TGCGCCAGCAGCCGGCGGGCGGGAGGCACAGATACGCAGTATTTT. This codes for CASSRRAGGTDTQYF.

The CDR3 nucleotides read TGCGCCAGCAGGGGGGGGTTCGATTCACCCCTCCACTTT. Protein product: CASRGGFDSPLHF. V and J are TRBV5-1 and TRBJ1-6; TRBD1 might be the D (5 bases). V shed 5 bases and J shed 8 bases, with 11 bases lying between them. CDR3 length: 13 residues. CDR1 is SGHRS and CDR2 is YFSETQ in the germline V gene.

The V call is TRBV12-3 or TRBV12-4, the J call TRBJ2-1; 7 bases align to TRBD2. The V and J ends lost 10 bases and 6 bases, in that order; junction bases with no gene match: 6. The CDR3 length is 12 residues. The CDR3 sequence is CAIGGGPNEQFF. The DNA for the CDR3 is TGTGCCATCGGCGGGGGACCCAATGAGCAGTTCTTC.

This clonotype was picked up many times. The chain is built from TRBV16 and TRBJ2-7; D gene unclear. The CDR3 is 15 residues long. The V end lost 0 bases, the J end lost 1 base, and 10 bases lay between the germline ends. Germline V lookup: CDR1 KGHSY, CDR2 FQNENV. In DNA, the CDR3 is TGTGCCAGCAGCCAATCGGGGATCGGGTCCTACGAGCAGTACTTC. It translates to CASSQSGIGSYEQYF.

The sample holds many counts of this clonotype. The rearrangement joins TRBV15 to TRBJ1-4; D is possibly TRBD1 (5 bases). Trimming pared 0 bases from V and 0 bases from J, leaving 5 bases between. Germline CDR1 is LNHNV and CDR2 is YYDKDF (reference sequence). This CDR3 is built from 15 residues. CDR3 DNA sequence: TGTGCCACCAGCAGAGACAGGGCAACTAATGAAAAACTGTTTTTT. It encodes CATSRDRATNEKLFF.

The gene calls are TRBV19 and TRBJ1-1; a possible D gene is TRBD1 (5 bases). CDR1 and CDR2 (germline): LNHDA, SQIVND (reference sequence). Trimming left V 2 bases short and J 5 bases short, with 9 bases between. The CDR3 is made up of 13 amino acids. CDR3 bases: TGTGCCAGTAGTATATCGGGGCTTACTGAAGCTTTCTTT. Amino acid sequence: CASSISGLTEAFF.

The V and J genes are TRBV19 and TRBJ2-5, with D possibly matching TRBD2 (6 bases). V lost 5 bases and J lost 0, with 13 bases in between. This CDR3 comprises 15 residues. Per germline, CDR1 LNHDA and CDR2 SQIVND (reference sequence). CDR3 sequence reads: CASSRARGYQETQYF. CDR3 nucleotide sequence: TGTGCCAGTAGTCGTGCCCGGGGGTACCAAGAGACCCAGTACTTC.

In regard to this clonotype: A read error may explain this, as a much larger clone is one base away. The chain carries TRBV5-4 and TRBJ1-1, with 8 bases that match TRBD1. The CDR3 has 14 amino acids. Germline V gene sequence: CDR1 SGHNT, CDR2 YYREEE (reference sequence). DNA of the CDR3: TGCGCCAGCGGCCTGGACAGGGTGAACACTGAAGCTTTCTTT. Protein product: CASGLDRVNTEAFF.

CDR3 residues: CASSESKGTGTYEQYF. CDR3 nucleotides: TGCGCCAGCAGTGAGTCAAAGGGGACAGGGACCTACGAGCAGTACTTC. The chain employs TRBV10-1 and TRBJ2-7, with 9 bases that match TRBD1. Trimming cost V 0 bases and J 2 bases; bases outside gene matches: 5. Germline CDR1 is WNHNN and CDR2 is SYGVQD (reference sequence). CDR3 size: 16 residues.

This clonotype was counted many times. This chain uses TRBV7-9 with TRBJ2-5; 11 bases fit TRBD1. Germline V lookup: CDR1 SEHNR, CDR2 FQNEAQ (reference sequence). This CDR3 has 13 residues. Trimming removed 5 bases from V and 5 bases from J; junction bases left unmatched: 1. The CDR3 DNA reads TGTGCCAGCAGCGGGACAGGGGGGGAGACCCAGTACTTC. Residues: CASSGTGGETQYF.

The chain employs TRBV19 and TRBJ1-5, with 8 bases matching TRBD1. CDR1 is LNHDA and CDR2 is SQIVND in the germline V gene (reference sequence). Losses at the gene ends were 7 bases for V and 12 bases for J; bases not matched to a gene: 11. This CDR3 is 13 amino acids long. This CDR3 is CASNRQGTSFQHF. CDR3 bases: TGTGCCAGTAACCGACAGGGGACCAGCTTCCAGCATTTT. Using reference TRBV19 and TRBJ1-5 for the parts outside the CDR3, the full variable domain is DGGITQSPKYLFRKEGQNVTLSCEQNLNHDAMYWYRQDPGQGLRLIYYSQIVNDFQKGDIAEGYSVSREKKESFPLTVTSAQKNPTAFYLCASNRQGTSFQHFGDGTRLSIL.

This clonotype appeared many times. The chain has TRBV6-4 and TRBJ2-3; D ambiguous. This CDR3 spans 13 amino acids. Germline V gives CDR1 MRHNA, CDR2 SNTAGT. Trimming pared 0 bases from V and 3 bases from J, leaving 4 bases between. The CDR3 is CASSDSTTDTQYF. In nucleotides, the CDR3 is TGTGCCAGCAGTGACTCGACGACAGATACGCAGTATTTT.

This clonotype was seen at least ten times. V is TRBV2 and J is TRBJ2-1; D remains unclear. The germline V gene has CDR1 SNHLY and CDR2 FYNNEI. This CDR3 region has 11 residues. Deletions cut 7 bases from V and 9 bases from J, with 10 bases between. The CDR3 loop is CASNVHPEQFF. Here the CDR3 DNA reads TGTGCCAGCAACGTTCACCCTGAGCAGTTCTTC.